There are a few counts of the clone carrying this TCR gamma chain. Its antigen is undetermined. This specimen comes from a study of gamma delta lymphoproliferative disorders and STAT genes. The study, taken as a whole, reports: Controls likely had mixed maturation stages, while leukemic cells were mostly terminal effectors.

TCRdb made new clone calls on the multiplex PCR reads using CATT. The data hold more than 1,500 gamma-chain clones, with 7% observed a single time. Genomic DNA from isolated PBMCs served as the sequencing template. Sequenced sample: blood. This sequence was found in a human donor with gamma-delta T-cell large granular lymphocyte leukemia.

DNA for the CDR3: TGTGCCACCTGGGACGGGCCTATACTCTTT. It is translated as CATWDGPILF. The V gene is listed as TRGV2; no J gene was called. Germline V gene sequence: CDR1 EGSNGY, CDR2 YDSYNSKV. This CDR3 is built from 10 residues.